These 3 T cell receptor beta chains originate from one sample sequenced in a study of early T cells in non-severe SARS-CoV-2 infection. TCRdb re-derived calls from the 5' RACE reads in MiXCR, one entry per CDR3 protein. The table has fewer than 50,000 distinct CDR3 sequences, around 5.7% seen once; the top ten hold 9.5% to 15%. What was sequenced was whole blood. Receptor source: an adult who was a healthcare worker with PCR-confirmed SARS-CoV-2 infection or an uninfected control (not recorded which).

The chain links TRBV11-2 to TRBJ2-7, with unresolved D. CDR3 length: 12 amino acids. In germline, CDR1 is SGHAT, CDR2 FQNNGV. V lost 5 bases and J lost 5, with 10 bases in between. CDR3: CASSPSANEQYF. CDR3 sequence (DNA): TGTGCCAGCAGCCCCTCGGCAAACGAGCAGTACTTC.

This clonotype was recorded at least ten times. The V and J genes are TRBV5-1 and TRBJ1-4; the match to TRBD1 covers 7 bases. After removal of 1 base from V and 3 bases from J, the junction contained 6 bases not matched to a gene. Germline V gene data show CDR1 as SGHRS and CDR2 as YFSETQ. The CDR3 loop spans 16 amino acids. CDR3 sequence reads: CASSLRGLTANEKLFF. Here the CDR3 DNA reads TGCGCCAGCAGCTTGAGGGGGCTGACTGCTAATGAAAAACTGTTTTTT.

This clonotype has a count of ten or more. The chain carries TRBV4-1 and TRBJ2-2; D is undetermined. CDR1 and CDR2 from the germline V gene are MGHRA and YSYEKL. The CDR3 is made up of 13 amino acids. V gave up 3 bases and J gave up 2 bases, with 4 bases separating them. In nucleotides, the CDR3 is TGCGCCAGCAGCCATACAAACACCGGGGAGCTGTTTTTT. Amino acid sequence: CASSHTNTGELFF.